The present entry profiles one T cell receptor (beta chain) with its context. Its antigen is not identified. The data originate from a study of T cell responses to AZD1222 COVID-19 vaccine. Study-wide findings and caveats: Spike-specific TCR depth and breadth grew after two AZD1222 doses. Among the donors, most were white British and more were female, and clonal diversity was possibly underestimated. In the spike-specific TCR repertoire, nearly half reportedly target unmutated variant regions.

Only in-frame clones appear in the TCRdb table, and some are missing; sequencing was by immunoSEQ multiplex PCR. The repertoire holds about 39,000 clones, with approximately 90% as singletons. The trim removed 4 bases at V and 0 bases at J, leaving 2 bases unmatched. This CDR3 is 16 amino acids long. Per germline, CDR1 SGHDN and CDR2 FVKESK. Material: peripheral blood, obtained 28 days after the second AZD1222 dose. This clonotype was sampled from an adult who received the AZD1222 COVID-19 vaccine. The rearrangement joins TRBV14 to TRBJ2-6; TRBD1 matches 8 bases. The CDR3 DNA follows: TGTGCCAGCAGCCGGGACAGGAGCTCTGGGGCCAACGTCCTGACTTTC. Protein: CASSRDRSSGANVLTF.